These 24 T cell receptor beta chains were sequenced from one sample in a study of blood T cell repertoires in COVID-19. Repertoires were generated with immunoSEQ multiplex PCR, while TCRdb's copy carries only in-frame clones and drops some. The table includes 45,000 to 50,000 clones, over 80% detected once. Material for sequencing was peripheral blood. These receptors were collected from a man in his sixties or seventies with acute or convalescent COVID-19.

The rearrangement uses TRBV24-1 and TRBJ1-5; the D gene is possibly TRBD1 (5 bases). Trimming pared 9 bases from V and 2 bases from J, leaving 13 bases between. Germline assignment: CDR1 KGHDR and CDR2 SFDVKD. The CDR3 length is 14 residues. The CDR3, as DNA: TGTGCCACCGGCCAGGGAAGCGGCAATCAGCCCCAGCATTTT. Its translation: CATGQGSGNQPQHF.

This chain's CDR3 is CASSPPGWEQYF. In DNA, the CDR3 is TGTGCCAGCAGCCCGCCGGGGTGGGAGCAGTACTTC. V gene TRBV2 combines with J gene TRBJ2-7; D might be TRBD2 (5 bases). There are 12 residues in the CDR3. V was pared by 6 bases and J by 7 bases, with 13 bases between. In germline, CDR1 is SNHLY, CDR2 FYNNEI.

This clone was counted a single time. This chain links TRBV7-2 with TRBJ2-7, with TRBD2 identical over 8 bases. Trimming removed 5 bases from V and 0 bases from J; junction bases left unmatched: 6. Germline V gene sequence: CDR1 SGHTA, CDR2 FQGNSA. There are 15 residues in the CDR3. CDR3 region: CASSREGRASYEQYF. The CDR3 DNA reads as TGTGCCAGCAGCCGGGAGGGTAGGGCCTCCTACGAGCAGTACTTC.

The genes are TRBV6-5 and TRBJ2-5; D possibly corresponds to TRBD2 (6 bases). This CDR3 comprises 12 residues. Germline CDR1 and CDR2: MNHEY and SVGAGI. V lost 8 bases and J 2 bases, leaving 9 bases between the germline ends. CDR3 residues: CASWGVQETQYF. In nucleotides, the CDR3 is TGTGCCAGCTGGGGGGTTCAAGAGACCCAGTACTTC.

V usage is TRBV30 and J usage is TRBJ1-6; possibly TRBD1 for D (5 bases). This CDR3 spans 17 amino acids. V was clipped by 0 bases and J by 8 bases, with 20 bases between them. Looked up from germline, CDR1 is GTSNPN and CDR2 is SVGIG (reference sequence). The CDR3 DNA reads TGTGCCTGGAGTGTATTTCGACAGTATAGGCCCTATTCACCCCTCCACTTT. Amino acids: CAWSVFRQYRPYSPLHF.

The chain combines TRBV10-3 with TRBJ1-1; maybe TRBD1 (5 bases). CDR3 length: 15 amino acids. V gave up 2 bases and J gave up 3 bases, with 13 bases separating them. Looked up from germline, CDR1 is ENHRY and CDR2 is SYGVKD. The CDR3 region is CAISETRGGDTEAFF. The CDR3 coding sequence is TGTGCCATCAGTGAGACGAGGGGAGGGGACACTGAAGCTTTCTTT.

J is TRBJ1-2 and V is TRBV27; D not certain. V was shortened by 4 bases and J by 7 bases, with 10 bases between the two germline ends. CDR1 is MNHEY, CDR2 SMNVEV, per germline (reference sequence). The CDR3 is 12 residues long. DNA of the CDR3: TGTGCCAGCAGTTCCACTACTTCTGGCTACACCTTC. Translation gives CASSSTTSGYTF.

The DNA of the CDR3 is TGTGCCAGCAGCTTAGCGCCCGGCAGGGCCTACGAGCAGTACTTC. Translated: CASSLAPGRAYEQYF. The chain recombines TRBV7-2 with TRBJ2-7; possibly TRBD1 for D (5 bases). This CDR3 region has 15 residues. V lost 0 bases, J lost 2 bases, and 11 bases lay in between. The germline V gene encodes CDR1 SGHTA and CDR2 FQGNSA.

The rearrangement joins TRBV14 to TRBJ2-1; 10 bases match TRBD2. The CDR3 is made up of 14 amino acids. Germline lookup yields CDR1 SGHDN and CDR2 FVKESK. V was pared by 4 bases and J by 4 bases, with 1 base of the junction left unmatched. The CDR3 DNA is TGTGCCAGCAGCCTACTAGCGGGGTACAATGAGCAGTTCTTC. Translating it yields CASSLLAGYNEQFF.

This chain's CDR3 is CASASGGRAYEQYF. In DNA, the CDR3 is TGTGCCAGCGCCTCCGGCGGCAGGGCCTACGAGCAGTACTTC. This chain connects TRBV6-6 to TRBJ2-7, with D perhaps matching TRBD1 (5 bases). The CDR3 consists of 14 residues. Trimming stripped 8 bases from V and 2 bases from J, with 16 bases between. Per the germline V gene, CDR1 is MNHNY and CDR2 is SVGAGI (reference sequence).

This clone showed up just once. The V gene is TRBV5-8, the J gene TRBJ1-4; 7 nucleotides agree with TRBD1. V was pared by 0 bases and J by 0 bases, with 2 bases of the junction left unmatched. CDR1 and CDR2 (germline): SGHTS, YDEGEE. CDR3 length equals 16 residues. The CDR3 DNA sequence: TGTGCCAGCAGCTTGGACAGGGGTGCAACTAATGAAAAACTGTTTTTT. It yields the protein CASSLDRGATNEKLFF.

The genes are TRBV30 and TRBJ2-1; 12 bases agree with TRBD2. V shed 3 bases and J 12 bases; nucleotides not matched to a gene: 21. CDR1 and CDR2 from the germline V gene are GTSNPN and SVGIG (reference sequence). This CDR3 comprises 18 residues. The CDR3 loop reads CAWSALGLAGGKGRGQFF. The CDR3 bases are TGTGCCTGGAGCGCCCTCGGGCTAGCGGGAGGGAAAGGTCGAGGGCAGTTCTTC. Combining the CDR3 with reference TRBV30 and TRBJ2-1 gives the whole variable domain SQTIHQWPATLVQPVGSPLSLECTVEGTSNPNLYWYRQAAGRGLQLLFYSVGIGQISSEVPQNLSASRPQDRQFILSSKKLLLSDSGFYLCAWSALGLAGGKGRGQFFGPGTRLTVL.

The V and J genes are TRBV5-1 and TRBJ1-1; tentative D call: TRBD1 (5 bases). CDR1 SGHRS and CDR2 YFSETQ come from the germline V gene. The CDR3 covers 13 residues. V lost 4 bases to trimming and J lost 5 bases, with 12 bases between them. The CDR3 is CASSLQEGTEAFF. DNA of the CDR3: TGCGCCAGCAGCCTACAGGAAGGAACTGAAGCTTTCTTT.

The chain employs TRBV3-1 (or the pseudogene TRBV3-2) and TRBJ2-2; D may be TRBD1 (5 bases). V gave up 2 bases and J gave up 5 bases, with 24 bases separating them. This CDR3 is built from 19 residues. Germline V CDR1 and CDR2: LGHDT, YNNKEL (reference sequence). CDR3 sequence: CASSQYRTGGLPRTGELFF. CDR3 sequence (DNA): TGTGCCAGCAGCCAATATCGAACAGGCGGCCTTCCTAGAACCGGGGAGCTGTTTTTT.

The chain links TRBV4-1 to TRBJ2-7, with D perhaps TRBD2 (6 bases). The germline CDR1 and CDR2 sequences are MGHRA and YSYEKL. V shed 2 bases and J shed 9 bases, with 14 bases lying between them. This CDR3 is 13 amino acids long. In DNA form, the CDR3 reads TGCGCCAGCAGCCAATCCCGGGACTGGTGGCAGTACTTC. It is translated as CASSQSRDWWQYF.

The chain has TRBV2 and TRBJ1-1; D not resolved. Germline CDR1 SNHLY, CDR2 FYNNEI. This CDR3 is 13 amino acids long. The ends were cut back, 4 bases at V and 3 bases at J, with 9 bases in the middle. CDR3 nucleotide sequence: TGTGCCAGCAGTGTGGAGGGTTACACTGAAGCTTTCTTT. Its protein product is CASSVEGYTEAFF.

The chain has TRBV2 and TRBJ1-5; 8 positions match TRBD1. CDR1 and CDR2 from the germline V gene are SNHLY and FYNNEI. The CDR3 is 14 amino acids. The V gene end was trimmed by 5 bases and the J gene end by 4 bases; junction bases not matched to a gene: 4. CDR3 protein: CASSQGATNQPQHF. The DNA of the CDR3 is TGTGCCAGCAGTCAGGGGGCGACTAATCAGCCCCAGCATTTT. The full variable domain, its missing parts supplied by reference TRBV2 and TRBJ1-5, is EPEVTQTPSHQVTQMGQEVILRCVPISNHLYFYWYRQILGQKVEFLVSFYNNEISEKSEIFDDQFSVERPDGSNFTLKIRSTKLEDSAMYFCASSQGATNQPQHFGDGTRLSIL.

V is TRBV11-2 and J is TRBJ1-2, with D perhaps TRBD1 (6 bases). CDR1 and CDR2 (germline): SGHAT, FQNNGV. This CDR3 comprises 13 residues. V shed 5 bases and J shed 10 bases, with 17 bases lying between them. The CDR3 bases are TGTGCCAGCAGCGAACGACAGGCGGAAGACTACACCTTC. This sequence encodes CASSERQAEDYTF.

The chain combines TRBV10-3 with TRBJ2-7; TRBD2 is a possible D gene (5 bases). The V end lost 2 bases, the J end lost 5 bases, and 16 bases lay between the germline ends. Germline CDR1 reads ENHRY; CDR2 reads SYGVKD. The CDR3 loop spans 15 amino acids. The CDR3 region has the DNA TGTGCCATCAGTGAGACCGACTATAGGATTAACGAGCAGTACTTC. It encodes CAISETDYRINEQYF.

The gene calls are TRBV3-1 (or the pseudogene TRBV3-2) and TRBJ1-6; TRBD1 is a possible D gene (5 bases). The V gene lost 5 bases and the J gene lost 4 bases, with 9 bases spanning the gap. The CDR3 is 14 residues long. Looked up from germline, CDR1 is LGHDT and CDR2 is YNNKEL (reference sequence). This CDR3 is CASSDSGYNSPLHF. The CDR3, as DNA: TGTGCCAGCAGCGATTCAGGGTATAATTCACCCCTCCACTTT.

The V and J genes are TRBV27 and TRBJ2-3, with 7 nucleotides matching TRBD1. Germline loops: CDR1 MNHEY, CDR2 SMNVEV (reference sequence). The V and J ends lost 4 bases and 6 bases, in that order; junction bases with no gene match: 4. The CDR3 sequence is 13 residues long. The CDR3 DNA sequence: TGTGCCAGCAGTTGGCAGGGGGAGGATACGCAGTATTTT. Translated, it gives CASSWQGEDTQYF.

This clone was seen just once. The chain is built from TRBV5-8 and TRBJ1-6; the match to TRBD1 covers 8 bases. The ends lost 3 bases at V and 10 bases at J; junction bases unmatched: 6. Germline-derived CDR1 and CDR2 are SGHTS and YDEGEE. There are 14 residues in the CDR3. CDR3 protein: CASSSPDRESPLHF. For the CDR3, the DNA is TGTGCCAGCAGCTCGCCGGACAGGGAATCACCCCTCCACTTT.

Here the CDR3 reads CASSVRGEKLFF. The CDR3 nucleotides read TGTGCCAGCAGCGTCAGGGGAGAAAAACTGTTTTTT. The chain uses TRBV5-5 and TRBJ1-4; D might be TRBD1 (6 bases). The ends were cut back, 4 bases at V and 8 bases at J, with 9 bases in the middle. From germline, CDR1 is SGHKS and CDR2 YYEKEE (reference sequence). This CDR3 comprises 12 residues.

The sample holds one count of this clone. Here the CDR3 reads CASSPGGGHQETQYF. The CDR3 DNA reads TGTGCCAGCAGCCCGGGGGGAGGGCACCAAGAGACCCAGTACTTC. The chain uses TRBV11-3 and TRBJ2-5; 7 bases agree with TRBD2. With V trimmed by 5 bases and J by 0 bases, 6 bases remained unmatched. The CDR3 spans 15 residues. Looked up from germline, CDR1 is SGHNT and CDR2 is YENEEA.